One and the same sample provided the 21 T cell receptor beta chains below, sequenced in a study of cytomegalovirus exposure and HLA in healthy donors. Primers: 60 Vbeta forward and 13 Jbeta reverse. The data were produced by immunoSEQ multiplex PCR, yet TCRdb's version contains in-frame clones alone and is incomplete. The table records some 150,000 clones, approximately 80% of them present only once. Sequencing was done on a sample of PBMCs. These receptors were taken from a male donor in good health and CMV-seronegative.

The chain couples TRBV7-2 to TRBJ2-2; possibly TRBD1 for D (5 bases). The CDR3 sequence is 14 residues long. V was pared by 6 bases and J by 4 bases, with 12 bases between. Per the germline V gene, CDR1 is SGHTA and CDR2 is FQGNSA. Written as DNA, the CDR3 is TGTGCCAGCAGTTATGACAGTTCCACCGGGGAGCTGTTTTTT. It codes for CASSYDSSTGELFF.

The V and J genes are TRBV18 and TRBJ1-1; weak D call: TRBD1 (5 bases). With 3 bases removed from V and 1 base from J, the gap between germline ends came to 9 bases. CDR3 length: 14 residues. Germline V lookup: CDR1 KGHSH, CDR2 LQKENI. CDR3 protein: CASSPGRGNTEAFF. DNA for the CDR3: TGTGCCAGCTCACCGGGAAGGGGGAACACTGAAGCTTTCTTT.

The chain couples TRBV2 to TRBJ1-4; D perhaps matches TRBD1 (6 bases). The CDR3 length is 12 residues. V gave up 6 bases and J gave up 8 bases, with 10 bases separating them. The germline gives CDR1 SNHLY, CDR2 FYNNEI. CDR3 sequence reads: CASSLQGEKLFF. The CDR3 DNA follows: TGTGCCAGCAGCTTACAGGGAGAAAAACTGTTTTTT.

The rearrangement joins TRBV9 to TRBJ2-7; TRBD1 matches 10 bases. Trimming took 5 bases from V and 0 from J; bases not matched to a gene: 8. Per germline, CDR1 SGDLS and CDR2 YYNGEE. The CDR3 has 16 amino acids. CDR3 bases: TGTGCCAGCAGTGATCCTAGGACAGGGGGCTCCTACGAGCAGTACTTC. Translated: CASSDPRTGGSYEQYF. The full variable domain, completed using reference TRBV9 and TRBJ2-7, is DSGVTQTPKHLITATGQRVTLRCSPRSGDLSVYWYQQSLDQGLQFLIQYYNGEERAKGNILERFSAQQFPDLHSELNLSSLELGDSALYFCASSDPRTGGSYEQYFGPGTRLTVT.

The genes are TRBV6-9 and TRBJ1-6; 8 bases fit TRBD1. The CDR3 is 13 residues long. Germline V CDR1 and CDR2: MNHGY, SVAAGI. V gave up 7 bases and J gave up 10 bases; unmatched junction bases: 6. CDR3 sequence (DNA): TGTGCCAGCAAAGACAGGGGAGGGTCACCCCTCCACTTT. Protein sequence: CASKDRGGSPLHF.

This clone was seen once. The genes are TRBV28 and TRBJ1-4; 7 nucleotides line up with TRBD1. The CDR3 covers 13 residues. Losses at the gene ends were 8 bases for V and 8 bases for J; bases not matched to a gene: 8. Germline values: CDR1 MDHEN, CDR2 SYDVKM. In DNA, the CDR3 is TGTGCCAGCCGCCGACAGGGCGTCGAAAAACTGTTTTTT. This encodes CASRRQGVEKLFF.

This sequence joins TRBV2 and TRBJ1-1; TRBD1 might be the D (6 bases). The length of the CDR3 is 14 residues. The V and J ends lost 7 bases and 0 bases respectively, with 12 bases between them. Germline assignment: CDR1 SNHLY and CDR2 FYNNEI. The CDR3 protein is CASKTGLMNTEAFF. The CDR3 DNA follows: TGTGCCAGCAAAACAGGGCTGATGAACACTGAAGCTTTCTTT.

This chain uses TRBV9 with TRBJ2-7; 8 bases map to TRBD1. After removal of 4 bases from V and 6 bases from J, the junction contained 6 bases not matched to a gene. The CDR3 has 13 amino acids. Germline V CDR1 and CDR2: SGDLS, YYNGEE. CDR3 bases: TGTGCCAGCAGCAACCAGGGGGCGGGCGAGCAGTACTTC. Translating it yields CASSNQGAGEQYF.

V gene TRBV5-1 combines with J gene TRBJ2-3, with 7 positions matching TRBD2. There are 14 residues in the CDR3. From germline, CDR1 is SGHRS and CDR2 YFSETQ. Trimming removed 2 bases from V and 4 bases from J; junction bases left unmatched: 4. The CDR3 DNA sequence: TGCGCCAGCAGCTTAGCGGGGCAGCCAGATACGCAGTATTTT. Encoded protein: CASSLAGQPDTQYF.

DNA for the CDR3: TGTGCCAGCAGCCCAGGGGGCACAGATACGCAGTATTTT. This encodes CASSPGGTDTQYF. The V call is TRBV6-5, the J call TRBJ2-3; tentative D call: TRBD1 (6 bases). V was shortened by 6 bases and J by 1 base, with 8 bases between the two germline ends. The CDR3 is 13 amino acids. Germline V gene sequence: CDR1 MNHEY, CDR2 SVGAGI.

This chain joins TRBV5-4 and TRBJ2-7; 7 bases fit TRBD1. The germline V gene has CDR1 SGHNT and CDR2 YYREEE (reference sequence). The CDR3 is 16 residues long. V was pared by 0 bases and J by 0 bases, with 6 bases of the junction left unmatched. CDR3 residues: CASSLETGLDSYEQYF. The CDR3 nucleotides read TGTGCCAGCAGCTTGGAGACAGGGCTCGACTCCTACGAGCAGTACTTC.

The V and J genes are TRBV6-1 and TRBJ1-2; TRBD1 aligns across 7 bases. This CDR3 region has 15 residues. Germline assignment: CDR1 MNHNS and CDR2 SASEGT. Trimming took 9 bases from V and 1 from J; bases not matched to a gene: 11. The CDR3 is CASTKQGTGNYGYTF. DNA for the CDR3: TGTGCCAGTACCAAACAGGGGACCGGTAACTATGGCTACACCTTC.

The J gene is TRBJ2-2, the V gene TRBV4-3; tentatively, D is TRBD1 (5 bases). Between the trimmed V and J ends, which lost 4 bases and 1 base, there was a span of 16 bases. The germline gives CDR1 LGHNA, CDR2 YSLEER. CDR3 size: 17 residues. CDR3 sequence: CASSPKRREQNTGELFF. CDR3 nucleotide sequence: TGCGCCAGCAGCCCGAAACGCAGGGAACAGAACACCGGGGAGCTGTTTTTT.

The chain links TRBV19 to TRBJ1-4; D call uncertain. V was cut by 3 bases and J by 3 bases, with 14 bases left in between. Germline V lookup: CDR1 LNHDA, CDR2 SQIVND (reference sequence). The CDR3 loop spans 16 amino acids. The CDR3 sequence is CASSMGLRPANEKLFF. The CDR3 DNA sequence: TGTGCCAGTAGTATGGGCCTGCGCCCCGCTAATGAAAAACTGTTTTTT.

The chain couples TRBV11-3 to TRBJ2-7; unclear D gene. The germline V gene has CDR1 SGHNT and CDR2 YENEEA. V lost 1 base to trimming and J lost 1 base, with 5 bases between them. This CDR3 comprises 13 residues. The DNA of the CDR3 is TGTGCCAGCAGCTTAGGTGTATCCTACGAGCAGTACTTC. Translated: CASSLGVSYEQYF. Supplemented by reference TRBV11-3 and TRBJ2-7, the full variable domain reads EAGVVQSPRYKIIEKKQPVAFWCNPISGHNTLYWYLQNLGQGPELLIRYENEEAVDDSQLPKDRFSAERLKGVDSTLKIQPAELGDSAVYLCASSLGVSYEQYFGPGTRLTVT.

This rearrangement joins TRBV10-1 to TRBJ2-3, with TRBD1 identical over 7 bases. This CDR3 spans 15 amino acids. J was trimmed by 6 bases and V by 3 bases; bases with no gene match: 9. Germline CDR1 and CDR2: WNHNN and SYGVQD (reference sequence). The CDR3 sequence: CASSDTGASRDTQYF. CDR3 nucleotides: TGCGCCAGCAGTGATACAGGGGCGTCCAGGGATACGCAGTATTTT.

The chain employs TRBV2 and TRBJ2-1; 13 bases align to TRBD2. The V segment lost 4 bases and the J segment 4 bases; nucleotides outside the gene matches: 13. Germline CDR1 and CDR2: SNHLY and FYNNEI. The CDR3 consists of 19 residues. The CDR3, as DNA: TGTGCCAGCAGTGTCACTTGGACTAGCGGGGGCCTACCTTACAATGAGCAGTTCTTC. Encoded protein: CASSVTWTSGGLPYNEQFF.

The chain uses TRBV13 and TRBJ2-3; TRBD1 aligns across 7 bases. Germline lookup yields CDR1 PRHDT and CDR2 FYEKMQ (reference sequence). V was clipped by 5 bases and J by 2 bases; unmatched bases: 4. This CDR3 contains 14 residues. The CDR3 reads CASSQTGPTDTQYF. DNA for the CDR3: TGTGCCAGCAGCCAGACAGGGCCCACAGATACGCAGTATTTT.

The chain uses TRBV21-1 and TRBJ2-1; TRBD1 is the table's D call and was not checked against the DNA. TRBV21-1 is reported as a pseudogene. This CDR3 region has 13 residues. The DNA of the CDR3 is TGTGCCAGCAGCAAAGTGGAGGGGGCAGGGCAGTTCTTC. The encoded protein is CASSKVEGAGQFF.

V gene TRBV4-2 combines with J gene TRBJ1-6, with D possibly TRBD1 on 5 matching bases. CDR1 LGHNA and CDR2 YNFKEQ come from the germline V gene. The germline V and J ends were trimmed by 2 bases and 5 bases, with 19 bases remaining between them. The CDR3 runs 18 residues. The CDR3 region is CASSQRVVLGGDNSPLHF. DNA of the CDR3: TGTGCCAGCAGCCAAAGAGTGGTATTGGGAGGGGATAATTCACCCCTCCACTTT.

V and J are TRBV28 and TRBJ2-5; no reliable D call. This CDR3 contains 14 residues. Germline CDR1 is MDHEN and CDR2 is SYDVKM. Trimming removed 5 bases from V and 5 bases from J, with 15 bases in between. CDR3 coding DNA: TGTGCCAGCAGTGCGCCTGGTACGCTGGAGACCCAGTACTTC. Its translation: CASSAPGTLETQYF.